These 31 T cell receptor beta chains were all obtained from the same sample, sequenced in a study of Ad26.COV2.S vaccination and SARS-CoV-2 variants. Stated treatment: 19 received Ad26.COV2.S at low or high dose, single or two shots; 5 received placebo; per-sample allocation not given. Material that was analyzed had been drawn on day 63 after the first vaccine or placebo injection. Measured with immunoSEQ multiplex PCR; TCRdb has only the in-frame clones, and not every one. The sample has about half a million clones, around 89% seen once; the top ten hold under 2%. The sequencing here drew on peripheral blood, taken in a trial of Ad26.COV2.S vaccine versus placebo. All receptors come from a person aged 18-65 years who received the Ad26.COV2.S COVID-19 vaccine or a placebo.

The CDR3 spells CASSPGPLGDGYTF. The CDR3 region has the DNA TGTGCCAGCAGCCCCGGTCCCCTGGGAGATGGCTACACCTTC. The chain carries TRBV5-6 and TRBJ1-2; D remains ambiguous. Trimming cost V 4 bases and J 6 bases, with 16 bases left between them. The CDR3 runs 14 residues. CDR1 is SGHDT and CDR2 is YYEEEE in the germline V gene.

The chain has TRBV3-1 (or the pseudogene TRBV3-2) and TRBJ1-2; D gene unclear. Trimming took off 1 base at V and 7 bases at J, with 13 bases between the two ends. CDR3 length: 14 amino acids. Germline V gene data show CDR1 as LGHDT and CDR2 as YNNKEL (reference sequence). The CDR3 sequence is CASSQVVGASGYTF. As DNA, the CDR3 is TGTGCCAGCAGCCAAGTTGTGGGAGCTTCTGGCTACACCTTC.

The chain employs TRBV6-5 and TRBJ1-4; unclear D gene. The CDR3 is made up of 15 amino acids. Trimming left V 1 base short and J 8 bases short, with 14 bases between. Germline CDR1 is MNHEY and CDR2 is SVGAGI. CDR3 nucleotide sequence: TGTGCCAGCAGTTACTACGCGACCCCCATAGAAAAACTGTTTTTT. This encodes CASSYYATPIEKLFF.

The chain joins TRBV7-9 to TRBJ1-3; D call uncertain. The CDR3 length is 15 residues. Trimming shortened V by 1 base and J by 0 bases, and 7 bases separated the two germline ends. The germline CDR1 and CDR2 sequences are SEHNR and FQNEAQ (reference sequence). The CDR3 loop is CASSLGISSGNTIYF. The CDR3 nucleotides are TGTGCCAGCAGCTTAGGCATCTCCTCTGGAAACACCATATATTTT.

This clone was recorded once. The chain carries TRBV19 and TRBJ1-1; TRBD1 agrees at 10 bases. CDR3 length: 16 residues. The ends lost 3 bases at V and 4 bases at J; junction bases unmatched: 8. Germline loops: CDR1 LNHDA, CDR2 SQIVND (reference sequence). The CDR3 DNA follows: TGTGCCAGTAGTATCGGGGACAGGGGATGGGGCACTGAAGCTTTCTTT. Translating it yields CASSIGDRGWGTEAFF.

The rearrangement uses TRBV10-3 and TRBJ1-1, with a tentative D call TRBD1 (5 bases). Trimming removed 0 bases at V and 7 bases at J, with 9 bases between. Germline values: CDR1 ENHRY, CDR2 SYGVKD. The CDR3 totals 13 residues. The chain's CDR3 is CAISESSQGEAFF. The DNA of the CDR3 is TGTGCCATCAGTGAGTCGAGCCAGGGTGAAGCTTTCTTT.

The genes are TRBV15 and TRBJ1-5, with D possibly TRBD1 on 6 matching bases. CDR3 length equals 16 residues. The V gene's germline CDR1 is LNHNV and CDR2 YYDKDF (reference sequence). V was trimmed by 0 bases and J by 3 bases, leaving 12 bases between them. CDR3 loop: CATSREGRGINQPQHF. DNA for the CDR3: TGTGCCACCAGCAGAGAAGGCAGGGGCATCAATCAGCCCCAGCATTTT.

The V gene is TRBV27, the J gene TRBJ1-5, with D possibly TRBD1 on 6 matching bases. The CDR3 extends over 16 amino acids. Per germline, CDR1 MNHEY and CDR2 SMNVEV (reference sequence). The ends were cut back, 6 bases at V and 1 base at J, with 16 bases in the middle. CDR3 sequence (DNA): TGTGCCAGCAGGGAAGGGGGGCCCAGCAGCAATCAGCCCCAGCATTTT. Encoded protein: CASREGGPSSNQPQHF.

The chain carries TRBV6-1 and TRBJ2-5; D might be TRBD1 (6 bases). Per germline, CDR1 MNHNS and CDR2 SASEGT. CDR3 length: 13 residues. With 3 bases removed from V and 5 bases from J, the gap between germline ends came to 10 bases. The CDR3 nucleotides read TGTGCCAGCAGTGACAGGGGAGAGGAGACCCAGTACTTC. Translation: CASSDRGEETQYF.

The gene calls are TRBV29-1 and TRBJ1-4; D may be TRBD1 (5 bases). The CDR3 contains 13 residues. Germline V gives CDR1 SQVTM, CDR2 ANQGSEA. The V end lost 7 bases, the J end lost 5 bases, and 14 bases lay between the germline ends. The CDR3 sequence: CSGRQLHNEKLFF. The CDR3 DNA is TGCAGCGGTCGACAGTTACACAATGAAAAACTGTTTTTT.

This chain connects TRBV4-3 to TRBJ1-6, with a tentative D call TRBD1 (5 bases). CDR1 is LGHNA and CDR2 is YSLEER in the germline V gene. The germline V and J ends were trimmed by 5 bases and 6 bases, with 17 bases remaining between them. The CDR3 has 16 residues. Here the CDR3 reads CASSSQSGGVNSPLHF. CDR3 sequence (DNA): TGCGCCAGCAGCTCACAGAGCGGAGGGGTTAATTCACCCCTCCACTTT.

This chain's CDR3 is CASSQVGNEVTEAFF. In nucleotides, the CDR3 is TGCGCCAGCAGCCAAGTGGGAAACGAGGTCACTGAAGCTTTCTTT. The rearrangement joins TRBV4-1 to TRBJ1-1; unclear D gene. The CDR3 is made up of 15 amino acids. The ends were cut back, 1 base at V and 4 bases at J, with 13 bases in the middle. The germline V gene has CDR1 MGHRA and CDR2 YSYEKL.

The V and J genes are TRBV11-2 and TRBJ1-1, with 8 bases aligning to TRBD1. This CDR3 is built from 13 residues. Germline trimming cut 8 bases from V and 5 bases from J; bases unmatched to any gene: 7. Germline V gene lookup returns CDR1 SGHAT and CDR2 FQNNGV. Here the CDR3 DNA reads TGTGCCAGCTCAGGGGGCCGGAGGACTGAAGCTTTCTTT. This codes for CASSGGRRTEAFF.

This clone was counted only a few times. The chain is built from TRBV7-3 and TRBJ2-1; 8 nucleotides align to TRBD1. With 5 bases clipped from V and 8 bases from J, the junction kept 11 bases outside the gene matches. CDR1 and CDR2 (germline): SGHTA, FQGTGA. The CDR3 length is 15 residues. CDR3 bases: TGTGCCAGCAGCCCAGGGGGCGATAGGTTCGATGAGCAGTTCTTC. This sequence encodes CASSPGGDRFDEQFF.

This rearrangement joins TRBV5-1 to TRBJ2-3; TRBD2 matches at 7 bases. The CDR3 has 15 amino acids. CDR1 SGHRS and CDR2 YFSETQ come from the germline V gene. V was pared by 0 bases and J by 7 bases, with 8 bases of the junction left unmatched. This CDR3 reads CASSLALELAHTQYF. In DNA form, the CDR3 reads TGCGCCAGCAGCTTGGCACTCGAACTAGCGCATACGCAGTATTTT.

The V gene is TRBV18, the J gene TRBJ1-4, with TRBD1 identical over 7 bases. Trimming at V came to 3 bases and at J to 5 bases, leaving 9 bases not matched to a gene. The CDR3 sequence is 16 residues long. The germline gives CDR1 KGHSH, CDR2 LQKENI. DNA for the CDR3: TGTGCCAGCTCACCGGGGGACAGCCGAAAGAATGAAAAACTGTTTTTT. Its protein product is CASSPGDSRKNEKLFF.

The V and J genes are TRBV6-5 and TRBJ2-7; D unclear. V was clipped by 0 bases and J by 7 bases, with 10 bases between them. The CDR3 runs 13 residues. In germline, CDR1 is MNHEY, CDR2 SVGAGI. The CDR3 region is CASSYSSAREQYF. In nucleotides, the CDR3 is TGTGCCAGCAGTTACTCGAGTGCCAGGGAGCAGTACTTC.

The CDR3 sequence: CASSQDRDRAREQYF. The DNA of the CDR3 is TGCGCCAGCAGCCAAGATCGGGACAGGGCTCGCGAGCAGTACTTC. V usage is TRBV4-1 and J usage is TRBJ2-7; 9 nucleotides match TRBD1. This CDR3 region has 15 residues. In germline, CDR1 is MGHRA, CDR2 YSYEKL. With 0 bases clipped from V and 6 bases from J, the junction kept 6 bases outside the gene matches.

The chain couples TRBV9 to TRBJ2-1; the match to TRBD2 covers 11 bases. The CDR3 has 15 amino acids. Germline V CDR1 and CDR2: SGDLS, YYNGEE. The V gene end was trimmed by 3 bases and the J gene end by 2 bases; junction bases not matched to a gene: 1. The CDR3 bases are TGTGCCAGCAGCGGACTAGCGGGACCCTACAATGAGCAGTTCTTC. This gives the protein CASSGLAGPYNEQFF. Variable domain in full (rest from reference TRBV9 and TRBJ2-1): DSGVTQTPKHLITATGQRVTLRCSPRSGDLSVYWYQQSLDQGLQFLIQYYNGEERAKGNILERFSAQQFPDLHSELNLSSLELGDSALYFCASSGLAGPYNEQFFGPGTRLTVL.

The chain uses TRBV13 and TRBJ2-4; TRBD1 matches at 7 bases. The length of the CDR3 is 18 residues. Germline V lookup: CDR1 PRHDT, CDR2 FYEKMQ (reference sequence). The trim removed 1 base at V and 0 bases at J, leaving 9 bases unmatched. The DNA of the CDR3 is TGTGCCAGCAGCTTAGAGGGGGCGGGCAGTGTAGCCAAAAACATTCAGTACTTC. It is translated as CASSLEGAGSVAKNIQYF.

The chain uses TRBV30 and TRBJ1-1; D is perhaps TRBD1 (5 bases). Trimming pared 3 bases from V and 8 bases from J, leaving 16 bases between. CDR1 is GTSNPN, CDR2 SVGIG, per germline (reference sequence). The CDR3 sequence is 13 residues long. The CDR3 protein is CAWREWTEGEAFF. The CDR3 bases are TGTGCCTGGAGAGAATGGACCGAGGGGGAAGCTTTCTTT.

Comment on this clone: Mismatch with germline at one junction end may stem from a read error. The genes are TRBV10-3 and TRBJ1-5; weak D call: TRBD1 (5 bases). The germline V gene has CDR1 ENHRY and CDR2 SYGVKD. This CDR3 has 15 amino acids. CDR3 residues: CAISEQTGSDQPQHF. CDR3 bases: TGTGCCATCAGTGAGCAAACAGGTAGCGATCAGCCCCAGCATTTT.

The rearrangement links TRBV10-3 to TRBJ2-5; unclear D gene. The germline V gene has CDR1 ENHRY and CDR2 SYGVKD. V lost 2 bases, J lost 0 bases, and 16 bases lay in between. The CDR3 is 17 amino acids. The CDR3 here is CAISEGWGSPNQETQYF. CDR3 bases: TGTGCCATCAGTGAGGGGTGGGGAAGCCCAAACCAAGAGACCCAGTACTTC.

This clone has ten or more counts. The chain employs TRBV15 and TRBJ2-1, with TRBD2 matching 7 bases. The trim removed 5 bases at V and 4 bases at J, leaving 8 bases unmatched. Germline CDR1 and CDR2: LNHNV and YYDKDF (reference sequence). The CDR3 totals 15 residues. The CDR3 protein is CATSAGLEGYNEQFF. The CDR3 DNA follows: TGTGCCACCAGCGCCGGACTAGAGGGATACAATGAGCAGTTCTTC. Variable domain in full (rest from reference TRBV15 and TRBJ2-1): DAMVIQNPRYQVTQFGKPVTLSCSQTLNHNVMYWYQQKSSQAPKLLFHYYDKDFNNEADTPDNFQSRRPNTSFCFLDIRSPGLGDTAMYLCATSAGLEGYNEQFFGPGTRLTVL.

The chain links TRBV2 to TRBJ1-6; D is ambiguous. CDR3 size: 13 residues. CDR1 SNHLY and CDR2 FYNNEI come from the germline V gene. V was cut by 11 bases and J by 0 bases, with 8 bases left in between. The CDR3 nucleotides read TGTGCCGTCCAGAGCTCCTATAATTCACCCCTCCACTTT. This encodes CAVQSSYNSPLHF. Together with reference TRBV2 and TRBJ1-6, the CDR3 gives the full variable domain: EPEVTQTPSHQVTQMGQEVILRCVPISNHLYFYWYRQILGQKVEFLVSFYNNEISEKSEIFDDQFSVERPDGSNFTLKIRSTKLEDSAMYFCAVQSSYNSPLHFGNGTRLTVT.

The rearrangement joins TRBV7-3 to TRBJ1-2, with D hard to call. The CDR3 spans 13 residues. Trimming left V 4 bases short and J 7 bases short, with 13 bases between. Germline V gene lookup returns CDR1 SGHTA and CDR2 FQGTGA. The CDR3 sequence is CASSSNRESGYTF. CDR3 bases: TGTGCCAGCAGCTCTAACAGAGAGTCTGGCTACACCTTC.

The CDR3 coding sequence is TGCGCCAGCCGAGAACAGGGGACTCAGCCCCAGCATTTT. Amino acids: CASREQGTQPQHF. This chain links TRBV10-2 with TRBJ1-5, with 7 bases aligning to TRBD1. CDR3 length: 13 residues. Losses at the gene ends were 8 bases for V and 6 bases for J; bases not matched to a gene: 7. Germline assignment: CDR1 WSHSY and CDR2 SAAADI.

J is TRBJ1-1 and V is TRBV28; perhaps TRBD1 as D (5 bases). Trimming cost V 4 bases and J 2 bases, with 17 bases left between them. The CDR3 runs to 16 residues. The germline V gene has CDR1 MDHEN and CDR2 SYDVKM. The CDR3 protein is CASSSPLVRVNTEAFF. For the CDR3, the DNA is TGTGCCAGCAGTTCGCCTCTTGTCAGGGTTAACACTGAAGCTTTCTTT.

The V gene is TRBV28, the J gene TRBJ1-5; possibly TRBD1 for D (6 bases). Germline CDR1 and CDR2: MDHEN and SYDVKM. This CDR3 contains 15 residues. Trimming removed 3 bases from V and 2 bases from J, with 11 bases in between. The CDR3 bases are TGTGCCAGCAGTTTGGGAGGGGGAGGCAATCAGCCCCAGCATTTT. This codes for CASSLGGGGNQPQHF.

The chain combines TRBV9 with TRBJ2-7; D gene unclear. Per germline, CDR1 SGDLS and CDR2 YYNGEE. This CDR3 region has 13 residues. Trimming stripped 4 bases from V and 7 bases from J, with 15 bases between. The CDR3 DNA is TGTGCCAGCAGCTCCCATGCACCTGGGGAGCAGTACTTC. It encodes CASSSHAPGEQYF. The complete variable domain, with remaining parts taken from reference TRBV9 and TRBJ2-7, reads DSGVTQTPKHLITATGQRVTLRCSPRSGDLSVYWYQQSLDQGLQFLIQYYNGEERAKGNILERFSAQQFPDLHSELNLSSLELGDSALYFCASSSHAPGEQYFGPGTRLTVT.

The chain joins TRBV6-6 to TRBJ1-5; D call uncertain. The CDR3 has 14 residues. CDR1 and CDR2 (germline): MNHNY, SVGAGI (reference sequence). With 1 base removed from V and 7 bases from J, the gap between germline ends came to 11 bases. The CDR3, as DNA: TGTGCCAGCAGTTACTTTACGCAGGACCAGCCCCAGCATTTT. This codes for CASSYFTQDQPQHF.